A single sample is the source of the 29 T cell receptor beta chains below, sequenced in a study of shared clonotypes between healthy human individuals. Clones were read by immunoSEQ multiplex PCR, and TCRdb kept only the in-frame ones, dropping some. In the table there are 2 million to 2.5 million clones, roughly 93% of which are singletons. Sequencing used naive CD4+ T cells from PBMCs. Subset described: CD45RA+ positively selected. These receptors were collected from a man younger than 30 in good health. Some clones in this sample may be carry-over from other donors' samples.

V and J are TRBV6-5 and TRBJ1-5; 7 bases fit TRBD1. CDR1 MNHEY and CDR2 SVGAGI come from the germline V gene. V gave up 7 bases and J gave up 4 bases; unmatched junction bases: 4. CDR3 length equals 13 residues. This CDR3 reads CASNDRVNQPQHF. The DNA for the CDR3 is TGTGCCAGCAATGACAGGGTAAATCAGCCCCAGCATTTT.

The chain recombines TRBV6-1 with TRBJ1-2; no reliable D call. Germline CDR1 MNHNS, CDR2 SASEGT. V lost 3 bases and J lost 8, with 28 bases in between. The CDR3 has 18 residues. The CDR3 sequence: CASSELRGPGRFRWGYTF. CDR3 nucleotides: TGTGCCAGCAGTGAGTTACGTGGGCCAGGACGGTTCCGATGGGGCTACACCTTC.

This chain connects TRBV28 to TRBJ2-1; a weak D match, TRBD1 (6 bases). The CDR3 is 14 amino acids. V was trimmed by 8 bases and J by 8 bases, leaving 19 bases between them. In germline, CDR1 is MDHEN, CDR2 SYDVKM. CDR3 nucleotide sequence: TGTGCCAGCTCCCTGAGGGGGACGCACCATGAGCAGTTCTTC. This encodes CASSLRGTHHEQFF.

Concerning this clone itself: Other DNA sequences from this sample encode an identical CDR3 as well. V and J are TRBV30 and TRBJ1-1, with D possibly being TRBD1 (5 bases). With 2 bases removed from V and 6 bases from J, the gap between germline ends came to 19 bases. The CDR3 is made up of 15 amino acids. Germline CDR1 and CDR2: GTSNPN and SVGIG (reference sequence). The CDR3 nucleotides read TGTGCCTGGAGTCCCCAGCCAGGGAGTTTCGCTGAAGCTTTCTTT. This encodes CAWSPQPGSFAEAFF. The full variable domain, completed using reference TRBV30 and TRBJ1-1, is SQTIHQWPATLVQPVGSPLSLECTVEGTSNPNLYWYRQAAGRGLQLLFYSVGIGQISSEVPQNLSASRPQDRQFILSSKKLLLSDSGFYLCAWSPQPGSFAEAFFGQGTRLTVV.

This clone was detected only once. The V gene is TRBV7-2, the J gene TRBJ1-2; 9 bases agree with TRBD1. CDR3 size: 15 residues. Trimming removed 5 bases from V and 2 bases from J; junction bases left unmatched: 6. Germline values: CDR1 SGHTA, CDR2 FQGNSA. The CDR3 DNA reads TGTGCCAGCAGCGCCTTACAGGGGGCAAACTATGGCTACACCTTC. Protein sequence: CASSALQGANYGYTF.

The rearrangement links TRBV18 to TRBJ1-2; 10 nucleotides line up with TRBD1. Germline lookup yields CDR1 KGHSH and CDR2 LQKENI. V shed 3 bases, J shed 6 bases, and the junction held 13 bases outside the gene matches. This CDR3 contains 17 residues. The CDR3 coding sequence is TGTGCCAGCTCACCCTTGGGACAGGGGTTGGGTGAAGATGGCTACACCTTC. Translating gives CASSPLGQGLGEDGYTF.

J is TRBJ2-7 and V is TRBV28; 8 positions match TRBD1. Germline trimming cut 5 bases from V and 7 bases from J; bases unmatched to any gene: 4. The CDR3 has 12 residues. Germline V CDR1 and CDR2: MDHEN, SYDVKM. The CDR3, as DNA: TGTGCCAGCAGTCAGGGGGCGAGGGAGCAGTACTTC. This translates into CASSQGAREQYF. The whole variable domain, remainder taken from reference TRBV28 and TRBJ2-7, is DVKVTQSSRYLVKRTGEKVFLECVQDMDHENMFWYRQDPGLGLRLIYFSYDVKMKEKGDIPEGYSVSREKKERFSLILESASTNQTSMYLCASSQGAREQYFGPGTRLTVT.

V gene TRBV7-3 combines with J gene TRBJ2-1; possibly TRBD2 for D (6 bases). The CDR3 is 17 residues long. Germline CDR1 reads SGHTA; CDR2 reads FQGTGA. Trimming took off 2 bases at V and 7 bases at J, with 21 bases between the two ends. Here the CDR3 reads CASSLEGGLGLRNEQFF. As DNA, the CDR3 is TGTGCCAGCAGCTTAGAGGGAGGTCTAGGTCTACGGAATGAGCAGTTCTTC.

V and J are TRBV11-1 and TRBJ2-5, with D maybe TRBD2 (5 bases). Trimming removed 0 bases from V and 9 bases from J, with 23 bases in between. There are 17 residues in the CDR3. Germline V gives CDR1 SGHAT, CDR2 FQDESV (reference sequence). CDR3 sequence (DNA): TGTGCCAGCAGCTTAGCCCCCTTGACCGAGTTTGCTAGCCCCCAGTACTTC. It is translated as CASSLAPLTEFASPQYF.

This clone showed up just once. J is TRBJ2-7 and V is TRBV7-2, with 7 bases identical to TRBD2. With V trimmed by 2 bases and J by 2 bases, 3 bases remained unmatched. The CDR3 runs to 14 residues. In germline, CDR1 is SGHTA, CDR2 FQGNSA. The CDR3 DNA follows: TGTGCCAGCAGCTTACTAGCGGCCACCTACGAGCAGTACTTC. Amino acid sequence: CASSLLAATYEQYF.

This rearrangement joins TRBV11-1 to TRBJ2-5; TRBD2 agrees at 12 bases. CDR1 is SGHAT, CDR2 FQDESV, per germline (reference sequence). The trim removed 5 bases at V and 5 bases at J, leaving 9 bases unmatched. This CDR3 is built from 16 residues. CDR3 nucleotide sequence: TGTGCCAGCAGCGTACGACTAGCGGGAGCACTGGAGACCCAGTACTTC. Protein sequence: CASSVRLAGALETQYF.

V gene TRBV5-1 combines with J gene TRBJ2-2, with D unclear. CDR1 and CDR2 (germline): SGHRS, YFSETQ. The CDR3 runs 14 residues. V was cut by 2 bases and J by 6 bases, with 11 bases left in between. The CDR3, as DNA: TGCGCCAGCAGCTTTCCGTCCCAGCCCGGGGAGCTGTTTTTT. Translated: CASSFPSQPGELFF.

This clone is a singleton in its sample. V and J are TRBV7-9 and TRBJ2-1; TRBD2 aligns across 11 bases. After removal of 2 bases from V and 15 bases from J, the junction contained 6 bases not matched to a gene. This CDR3 contains 13 residues. Germline CDR1 reads SEHNR; CDR2 reads FQNEAQ (reference sequence). CDR3 protein: CASSLIAGGRGFF. The CDR3 nucleotides read TGTGCCAGCAGCTTAATAGCGGGAGGGCGCGGGTTCTTC. The full variable domain, in which reference TRBV7-9 and TRBJ2-1 provide the parts outside the CDR3, is DTGVSQNPRHKITKRGQNVTFRCDPISEHNRLYWYRQTLGQGPEFLTYFQNEAQLEKSRLLSDRFSAERPKGSFSTLEIQRTEQGDSAMYLCASSLIAGGRGFFGPGTRLTVL.

This clone was seen only once. As the CDR3 is not closed by the conserved phenylalanine or tryptophan, this likely results from a read error. The limits of the CDR3 on the DNA are not certain, so only TCRdb's listed CDR3 is given. The CDR3 here is CASSSRPMGDCLL. The genes are TRBV28 and TRBJ1-4; the table gives TRBD1 as D, unverified against the DNA. CDR1 is MDHEN, CDR2 SYDVKM, per germline. Ends included, the CDR3 has 13 residues.

The CDR3 DNA sequence: TGCGCCAGCCGTTCGACGGGTGGCTCCTACGAGCAGTACTTC. It specifies CASRSTGGSYEQYF. The rearrangement joins TRBV4-1 to TRBJ2-7; D call uncertain. Trimming stripped 8 bases from V and 0 bases from J, with 14 bases between. CDR3 size: 14 residues. In germline, CDR1 is MGHRA, CDR2 YSYEKL.

The chain couples TRBV19 to TRBJ1-2; no reliable D call. The V gene lost 7 bases and the J gene lost 4 bases, with 10 bases spanning the gap. CDR3 length: 12 amino acids. Per germline, CDR1 LNHDA and CDR2 SQIVND (reference sequence). The CDR3 protein is CASTGRFYGYTF. CDR3 DNA: TGTGCCAGTACCGGACGGTTCTATGGCTACACCTTC.

The chain combines TRBV5-1 with TRBJ2-1; no definite D call. The V gene lost 3 bases and the J gene lost 6 bases, with 16 bases spanning the gap. The CDR3 sequence is 15 residues long. Germline CDR1 is SGHRS and CDR2 is YFSETQ. The CDR3, as DNA: TGCGCCAGCAGCTGGAACCCCGGGCTGCCCAATGAGCAGTTCTTC. It is translated as CASSWNPGLPNEQFF.

This sequence joins TRBV6-6 and TRBJ2-3; D gene uncertain. CDR3 length equals 15 residues. The germline V gene has CDR1 MNHNY and CDR2 SVGAGI (reference sequence). The V and J ends lost 4 bases and 0 bases respectively, with 11 bases between them. CDR3 bases: TGTGCCAGCAGTTCCCCGAGGCATAGCACAGATACGCAGTATTTT. It yields the protein CASSSPRHSTDTQYF.

This clone was observed a handful of times. Other DNA sequences of this sample code for an identical CDR3. The chain employs TRBV5-1 and TRBJ2-1; 7 bases fit TRBD1. V lost 0 bases and J lost 2; bases outside the gene matches: 2. This CDR3 is built from 15 residues. Germline CDR1 is SGHRS and CDR2 is YFSETQ. In DNA form, the CDR3 reads TGCGCCAGCAGCTTGGGACAGGGAACCTACAATGAGCAGTTCTTC. This sequence encodes CASSLGQGTYNEQFF.

This chain uses TRBV7-2 with TRBJ2-1; perhaps TRBD2 as D (5 bases). With 4 bases removed from V and 4 bases from J, the gap between germline ends came to 20 bases. This CDR3 has 17 residues. Germline CDR1 is SGHTA and CDR2 is FQGNSA. CDR3 sequence (DNA): TGTGCCAGCAGCTCAAACGGGTTGGCGGGCCATTACAATGAGCAGTTCTTC. It codes for CASSSNGLAGHYNEQFF.

The V and J genes are TRBV27 and TRBJ1-1, with TRBD1 identical over 12 bases. Germline CDR1 reads MNHEY; CDR2 reads SMNVEV (reference sequence). This CDR3 has 17 amino acids. With V trimmed by 7 bases and J by 2 bases, 11 bases remained unmatched. The chain's CDR3 is CASTKRGTGGPNTEAFF. In DNA, the CDR3 is TGTGCCAGCACCAAACGGGGGACAGGGGGCCCCAACACTGAAGCTTTCTTT.

V gene TRBV4-2 combines with J gene TRBJ2-7, with a weak D call TRBD2 (5 bases). Germline V gene lookup returns CDR1 LGHNA and CDR2 YNFKEQ. The V and J ends lost 7 bases and 3 bases respectively, with 19 bases between them. This CDR3 contains 15 residues. CDR3 in DNA: TGTGCCAGCACCAGCGGCCTTCCTTCCGACTACGAGCAGTACTTC. This sequence encodes CASTSGLPSDYEQYF.

The chain employs TRBV25-1 and TRBJ2-1; 7 bases are a match to TRBD2. Per the germline V gene, CDR1 is MGHDK and CDR2 is SYGVNS. The V segment lost 4 bases and the J segment 0 bases; nucleotides outside the gene matches: 12. This CDR3 spans 18 amino acids. Here the CDR3 reads CASSANPGRAGSYNEQFF. For the CDR3, the DNA is TGTGCCAGCAGTGCCAACCCTGGGAGGGCCGGCTCCTACAATGAGCAGTTCTTC.

This CDR3 is CASSPGTTLYNEQFF. CDR3 sequence (DNA): TGCGCCAGCAGCCCCGGGACCACTCTCTACAATGAGCAGTTCTTC. The chain couples TRBV5-1 to TRBJ2-1; D might be TRBD1 or TRBD2, each matching 5 bases. CDR3 length: 15 residues. V was shortened by 4 bases and J by 3 bases, with 14 bases between the two germline ends. CDR1 and CDR2 (germline): SGHRS, YFSETQ.

CDR3 DNA: TGTGCCAGCAGCGTAGGGAGTAGCGGCCTCGGTGAGCAGTTCTTC. This codes for CASSVGSSGLGEQFF. The chain carries TRBV9 and TRBJ2-1; a weak D match, TRBD2 (6 bases). V lost 0 bases and J 9 bases, leaving 16 bases between the germline ends. The CDR3 has 15 residues. Germline V CDR1 and CDR2: SGDLS, YYNGEE.

The chain employs TRBV6-6 and TRBJ1-5; 7 positions agree with TRBD1. The junction had 6 bases not matched to a gene; V was cut back by 6 bases and J by 1 base. In germline, CDR1 is MNHNY, CDR2 SVGAGI (reference sequence). The CDR3 is 15 residues long. DNA of the CDR3: TGTGCCAGCAGAAGGCAGGGGGGGAGCAATCAGCCCCAGCATTTT. It translates to CASRRQGGSNQPQHF.

The chain uses TRBV6-1 and TRBJ2-7, with 10 bases matching TRBD1. V lost 2 bases to trimming and J lost 3 bases; unmatched junction nucleotides: 16. Germline V CDR1 and CDR2: MNHNS, SASEGT. The CDR3 loop spans 19 amino acids. This CDR3 reads CASSEWTGGRITGLYEQYF. The CDR3 DNA reads TGTGCCAGCAGTGAATGGACAGGGGGGAGAATAACCGGCCTCTACGAGCAGTACTTC.

The chain has TRBV28 and TRBJ2-5; D might be TRBD2 (6 bases). The V and J ends lost 2 bases and 5 bases respectively, with 18 bases between them. The length of the CDR3 is 16 residues. The germline gives CDR1 MDHEN, CDR2 SYDVKM. The CDR3 protein is CASSLPVVRSGETQYF. The CDR3 DNA reads TGTGCCAGCAGTTTACCGGTCGTGCGGAGCGGGGAGACCCAGTACTTC.

V is TRBV21-1 and J is TRBJ2-3. TRBV21-1 is listed as a pseudogene. This CDR3 region has 14 residues. This CDR3 reads CASVCSPTADTQYF. As DNA, the CDR3 is TGTGCCAGCGTCTGCTCCCCAACCGCAGATACGCAGTATTTT.